This passage covers 9 T cell receptor beta chains from one sample sequenced in a study of shared T cell receptors in the human thymus. Assay used: immunoSEQ multiplex PCR; TCRdb lists only in-frame clones, some missing. The table records about 660,000 clones, roughly 86% of them present only once. The same data also went into a second study, on human thymus T cells.

The sequenced sample was thymocytes. These receptor sequences come from a boy under two years old with a congenital heart defect.

The chain uses TRBV10-3 and TRBJ1-2, with TRBD1 matching 8 bases. The CDR3 has 16 amino acids. V lost 0 bases, J lost 4 bases, and 7 bases stayed unmatched. Germline loops: CDR1 ENHRY, CDR2 SYGVKD. For the CDR3, the DNA is TGTGCCATCAGTGAGTCGACTCGGGACAGGTCCTATGGCTACACCTTC. It is translated as CAISESTRDRSYGYTF.

Note on this clone: Other DNA sequences from this sample encode an identical CDR3 as well. The chain carries TRBV4-3 and TRBJ1-5; D possibly corresponds to TRBD1 (5 bases). Trimming stripped 1 base from V and 4 bases from J, with 11 bases between. This CDR3 region has 15 residues. The germline CDR1 and CDR2 sequences are LGHNA and YSLEER. The CDR3 sequence is CASSQGQGGNQPQHF. The CDR3 region has the DNA TGCGCCAGCAGCCAAGGTCAGGGTGGGAATCAGCCCCAGCATTTT.

The chain carries TRBV28 and TRBJ2-5; TRBD2 matches at 8 bases. Germline lookup yields CDR1 MDHEN and CDR2 SYDVKM. The CDR3 covers 14 residues. V shed 8 bases and J 1 base; nucleotides not matched to a gene: 6. The CDR3 sequence is CASLRGRPQETQYF. CDR3 nucleotides: TGTGCCAGCCTCCGCGGGAGGCCCCAAGAGACCCAGTACTTC.

The V gene is TRBV7-9, the J gene TRBJ1-1, with 10 bases aligning to TRBD1. The germline gives CDR1 SEHNR, CDR2 FQNEAQ (reference sequence). The ends lost 6 bases at V and 7 bases at J; junction bases unmatched: 5. This CDR3 contains 13 residues. The CDR3 loop reads CASRRQGASEAFF. Here the CDR3 DNA reads TGTGCCAGCAGACGACAGGGGGCGAGTGAAGCTTTCTTT.

CDR3 DNA sequence: TGTGCCTGGAGTCCAAATCAGAACACTGAAGCTTTCTTT. It is translated as CAWSPNQNTEAFF. The rearrangement uses TRBV30 and TRBJ1-1; D is unclear. Germline assignment: CDR1 GTSNPN and CDR2 SVGIG (reference sequence). This CDR3 is built from 13 residues. V lost 2 bases to trimming and J lost 1 base, with 8 bases between them.

This clone was detected a few times. The V and J genes are TRBV5-1 and TRBJ2-5, with TRBD2 matching over 11 bases. The assigned J gene may be wrong: the sequence end matches TRBJ2-7 better. The CDR3 is 14 residues long. Per the germline V gene, CDR1 is SGHRS and CDR2 is YFSETQ. CDR3 in amino acids: CASMTTSGAYEQYF. The CDR3 coding sequence is TGCGCCAGCATGACGACTAGCGGGGCTTACGAGCAGTACTTC.

This rearrangement joins TRBV29-1 to TRBJ2-1; no clear D. V was clipped by 6 bases and J by 8 bases, with 20 bases between them. The CDR3 covers 14 residues. Germline V lookup: CDR1 SQVTM, CDR2 ANQGSEA. The CDR3 DNA sequence: TGCAGCGTAGTATTTCCAAAGCGACGTGATGAGCAGTTCTTC. It is translated as CSVVFPKRRDEQFF.

J is TRBJ2-5 and V is TRBV7-8, with 7 bases that match TRBD1. V shed 2 bases, J shed 5 bases, and the junction held 8 bases outside the gene matches. From germline, CDR1 is SGHVS and CDR2 FQNEAQ. This CDR3 is built from 15 residues. The CDR3 DNA sequence: TGTGCCAGCAGCTTAAACGAGCCCAGGGGGGAGACCCAGTACTTC. Translation gives CASSLNEPRGETQYF.

This clone was recorded only once. The chain joins TRBV5-4 to TRBJ1-2, with D perhaps matching TRBD1 (5 bases). The germline V and J ends were trimmed by 7 bases and 4 bases, with 11 bases remaining between them. The CDR3 totals 12 residues. CDR1 is SGHNT and CDR2 is YYREEE in the germline V gene (reference sequence). Here the CDR3 DNA reads TGTGCCAGCCGTGGGGGGAGCTATGGCTACACCTTC. Translated: CASRGGSYGYTF.